Listed below are T cell receptor beta chains from one sample, sequenced in a study of Graves' ophthalmopathy and Graves' hyperthyroidism. From the multiplex PCR reads, TCRdb called clonotypes with MiXCR, one entry per CDR3 protein. The sample carries about 390,000 distinct CDR3 sequences, roughly 15% recorded once. Sequenced material: peripheral blood. These receptor sequences come from an adult woman with stable Graves' hyperthyroidism. The CDR3 runs from the conserved cysteine through the conserved F or W. The D gene is left open where the match is weak. Clone size is given for some rows only: seen once, a few or many times, or a class if the clone is expanded.

>TRBV12-3/TRBV12-4|TRBJ1-1|14|many|NA
CASSLTGENTEAFF
TGTGCCAGCAGTCTAACCGGGGAGAACACTGAAGCTTTCTTT
>TRBV25-1|TRBJ1-5|14|few|NA
CASQMEGYGQPQHF
TGTGCCAGCCAGATGGAGGGTTACGGTCAGCCCCAGCATTTT
>TRBV27|TRBJ2-7|17|few|NA
CASSFTPGGTLGGEQYF
TGTGCCAGCAGTTTCACCCCTGGGGGAACTCTTGGGGGGGAGCAGTACTTC
>TRBV5-1|TRBJ2-7|14|many|TRBD2
CASSPASGTYEQYF
TGCGCCAGCAGCCCGGCTAGCGGTACCTACGAGCAGTACTTC
>TRBV30|TRBJ2-7|16|many|TRBD1
CAWSVLGQGTTYEQYF
TGTGCCTGGAGTGTACTCGGACAGGGGACCACCTACGAGCAGTACTTC
>TRBV7-2|TRBJ2-7|14|many|NA
CASSLRGKPYEQYF
TGTGCCAGCAGCTTACGCGGAAAACCCTACGAGCAGTACTTC
>TRBV19|TRBJ2-7|11|many|NA
CASRPSYEQYF
TGTGCCAGTCGACCCTCCTACGAGCAGTACTTC
>TRBV28|TRBJ1-5|17|many|TRBD1
CASSSFTGQPSNQPQHF
TGTGCCAGCAGTTCGTTTACGGGACAGCCGAGCAATCAGCCCCAGCATTTT
>TRBV30|TRBJ2-7|11|many|NA
CAWSADYEQYF
TGTGCCTGGAGTGCGGACTACGAGCAGTACTTC
>TRBV20-1|TRBJ1-5|15|many|NA
CSATTQGKGNQPQHF
TGCAGTGCTACCACACAGGGTAAGGGCAATCAGCCCCAGCATTTT
>TRBV30|TRBJ1-1|13|many|NA
CAWSVGPTRQARF
TGTGCCTGGAGTGTAGGACCCACAAGACAGGCAAGGTTT
>TRBV12-3/TRBV12-4|TRBJ1-2|13|many|TRBD1
CASSPGTDYGYTF
TGTGCCAGCAGTCCCGGGACAGACTATGGCTACACCTTC
>TRBV28|TRBJ2-7|13|many|NA
CASSQSGLSEQYF
TGTGCCAGCAGCCAGAGCGGCTTAAGCGAGCAGTACTTC
>TRBV4-2|TRBJ1-1|14|many|NA
CASSQKGGHTEAFF
TGTGCCAGCAGCCAGAAGGGGGGGCACACTGAAGCTTTCTTT
>TRBV28|TRBJ2-5|15|many|TRBD1
CASIPGDRGQETQYF
TGTGCCAGCATCCCGGGGGACAGGGGCCAAGAGACCCAGTACTTC
>TRBV25-1|TRBJ1-5|17|many|TRBD1
CASSAGQGAGSNQPQHF
TGTGCCAGCAGTGCAGGACAGGGGGCCGGTAGCAATCAGCCCCAGCATTTT
>TRBV2|TRBJ2-5|11|many|NA
CASTWGETQYF
TGTGCCAGCACGTGGGGAGAGACCCAGTACTTC
>TRBV6-2/TRBV6-3|TRBJ1-3|15|many|NA
CASRLHPLVGNTIYF
TGTGCCAGCAGACTCCATCCTCTCGTTGGAAACACCATATATTTT
>TRBV11-2|TRBJ2-7|16|few|TRBD1
CASSLLRGTGGNEQYF
TGTGCCAGCAGCTTACTACGGGGAACAGGGGGCAATGAGCAGTACTTC
>TRBV6-2/TRBV6-3|TRBJ2-4|19|many|NA
CASSYSSQGGYLAKNIKYF
TGTGCCAGCAGTTACTCGTCGCAGGGAGGATACCTAGCCAAAAACATTAAGTACTTC
>TRBV27|TRBJ1-2|15|NA|NA
CASSLSRQVPGGYTF
TGTGCCAGCAGTTTATCCCGACAGGTACCGGGGGGCTACACCTTC
>TRBV30|TRBJ1-1|11|many|NA
CAWVQGYEAFF
TGTGCCTGGGTCCAGGGGTATGAAGCTTTCTTT
>TRBV30|TRBJ2-7|13|many|NA
CAWSVLRSYEQYF
TGTGCCTGGAGTGTTTTAAGGAGCTACGAGCAGTACTTC
>TRBV7-9|TRBJ2-7|15|many|NA
CASTTPTDPYGEQYF
TGTGCCAGCACCACCCCAACGGATCCGTACGGGGAGCAGTACTTC
>TRBV27|TRBJ2-7|15|many|TRBD2
CASSSGLAGGYEQYF
TGTGCCAGCAGTTCAGGACTAGCGGGTGGCTACGAGCAGTACTTC
>TRBV6-1|TRBJ2-5|11|many|NA
CASTLGPTQYF
TGTGCCAGCACCCTCGGTCCGACCCAGTACTTC
>TRBV5-1|TRBJ1-2|14|many|NA
CASSPQGAGYGYTF
TGCGCCAGCAGTCCACAGGGCGCGGGCTATGGCTACACCTTC
>TRBV20-1|TRBJ1-1|14|few|TRBD1
CSARLGQMNTEAFF
TGCAGTGCTAGATTGGGACAGATGAACACTGAAGCTTTCTTT
>TRBV20-1|TRBJ2-5|14|many|TRBD2
CSATKAGAWETQYF
TGCAGTGCAACAAAAGCGGGAGCTTGGGAGACCCAGTACTTC
>TRBV6-2/TRBV6-3|TRBJ1-6|16|few|NA
CASSYPVGGGHSPLHF
TGTGCCAGCAGTTACCCCGTCGGGGGGGGTCATTCACCCCTCCACTTT
>TRBV6-2/TRBV6-3|TRBJ2-7|14|few|NA
CASSQFRGSYEQYF
TGTGCCAGCAGTCAGTTCAGGGGATCCTACGAGCAGTACTTC
>TRBV24-1|TRBJ1-5|17|few|TRBD1
CATSDSGGQNLNQPQHF
TGTGCCACCAGTGACTCGGGGGGACAGAATCTCAATCAGCCCCAGCATTTT
>TRBV12-3/TRBV12-4|TRBJ1-1|13|NA|TRBD1
CASSIGQVTEAFF
TGTGCCAGCAGTATAGGACAGGTCACTGAAGCTTTCTTT
>TRBV5-1|TRBJ2-5|14|many|NA
CASSPQSGQETQYF
TGCGCCAGCAGCCCCCAAAGCGGCCAAGAGACCCAGTACTTC
>TRBV5-1|TRBJ2-4|18|NA|NA
CASSLGTGRRGEVTIQYF
TGCGCCAGCAGCTTGGGCACGGGGCGCAGAGGGGAGGTAACCATTCAGTACTTC
>TRBV6-1|TRBJ1-2|15|NA|TRBD1
CASSELGTGNYGYTF
TGTGCCAGCAGTGAATTGGGGACAGGAAACTATGGCTACACCTTC
>TRBV20-1|TRBJ2-5|16|few|TRBD1
CSARPGGSGAGETQYF
TGCAGTGCCCGCCCAGGGGGCAGCGGAGCGGGAGAGACCCAGTACTTC
>TRBV7-9|TRBJ2-7|12|many|NA
CASSHRTYEQYF
TGTGCCAGCAGCCATCGCACTTACGAGCAGTACTTC
>TRBV4-2|TRBJ2-5|18|many|TRBD2
CASSQVGGGGRFQETQYF
TGTGCCAGCAGCCAAGTTGGGGGCGGGGGGCGATTCCAAGAGACCCAGTACTTC
>TRBV19|TRBJ2-7|14|many|NA
CASSSDRLSYEQYF
TGTGCCAGTAGTTCCGACAGGTTATCCTACGAGCAGTACTTC
>TRBV11-1|TRBJ2-7|16|many|NA
CASSLSPGSGVNEQYF
TGTGCCAGCAGCTTAAGTCCTGGGTCAGGGGTCAACGAGCAGTACTTC
>TRBV28|TRBJ1-1|12|many|NA
CASSFGRKEAFF
TGTGCCAGTTCGTTTGGCCGAAAAGAAGCTTTCTTT
>TRBV7-6|TRBJ2-7|15|few|TRBD1
CASSPQTGEPYEQYF
TGTGCCAGCAGCCCTCAGACAGGGGAACCCTACGAGCAGTACTTC
>TRBV12-3/TRBV12-4|TRBJ1-1|13|many|NA
CASRERKGAEAFF
TGTGCCAGCAGGGAGAGAAAGGGGGCTGAAGCTTTCTTT
>TRBV27|TRBJ1-5|15|many|NA
CASSLWGGSNQPQHF
TGTGCCAGCAGTTTATGGGGGGGTAGCAATCAGCCCCAGCATTTT
>TRBV2|TRBJ2-7|12|many|NA
CASRPLSAEQYF
TGTGCCAGCAGGCCTCTATCGGCCGAGCAGTACTTC
>TRBV20-1|TRBJ1-6|15|many|NA
CSARRSGGNNSPLHF
TGCAGTGCTAGACGCTCGGGAGGGAATAATTCACCCCTCCACTTT
>TRBV14|TRBJ1-1|20|many|NA
CASSQDRVRSKGRMNTEAFF
TGTGCCAGCAGCCAAGACAGGGTCAGGTCCAAGGGCCGTATGAACACTGAAGCTTTCTTT
>TRBV12-3/TRBV12-4|TRBJ2-2|14|many|TRBD1
CASSSGTVSGELFF
TGTGCCAGCAGCTCCGGGACAGTCTCCGGGGAGCTGTTTTTT
>TRBV20-1|TRBJ2-6|17|NA|NA
CSASSARGWAGANVLTF
TGCAGTGCTAGTTCTGCCAGGGGTTGGGCCGGGGCCAACGTCCTGACTTTC
>TRBV7-3|TRBJ2-5|13|many|NA
CASSLNTRETQYF
TGTGCCAGCAGCTTAAATACCAGAGAGACCCAGTACTTC
>TRBV4-1|TRBJ1-1|15|few|NA
CASSQEGRANTEAFF
TGCGCCAGCAGCCAAGAAGGCAGGGCTAACACTGAAGCTTTCTTT
>TRBV10-1|TRBJ1-1|13|many|NA
CASSESRNTEAFF
TGCGCCAGCAGTGAGAGCCGGAACACTGAAGCTTTCTTT
>TRBV30|TRBJ1-1|13|few|NA
CAWSANLNTEAFF
TGTGCCTGGAGTGCGAACTTAAACACTGAAGCTTTCTTT